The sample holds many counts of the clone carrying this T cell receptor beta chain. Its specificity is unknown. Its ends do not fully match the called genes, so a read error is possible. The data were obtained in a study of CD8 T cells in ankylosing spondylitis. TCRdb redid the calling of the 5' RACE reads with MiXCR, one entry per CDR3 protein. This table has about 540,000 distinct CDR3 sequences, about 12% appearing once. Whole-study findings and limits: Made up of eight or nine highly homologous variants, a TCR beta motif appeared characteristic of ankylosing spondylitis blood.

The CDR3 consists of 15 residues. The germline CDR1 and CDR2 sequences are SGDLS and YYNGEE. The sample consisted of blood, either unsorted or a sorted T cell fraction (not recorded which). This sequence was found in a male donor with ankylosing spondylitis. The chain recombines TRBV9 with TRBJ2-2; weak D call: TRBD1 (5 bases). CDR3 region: CASSVVDSSTGELFF. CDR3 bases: TGTGCCAGCAGTGTAGTTGACAGCTCCACCGGGGAGCTGTTTTTT.